This T cell receptor (beta chain) was obtained from a study of T-cell memory formation after mild COVID-19. TCRdb used MiXCR to reprocess the 5' RACE reads, holding one entry per CDR3 protein. The sample yields 530,000 or so distinct CDR3 sequences, 17% seen once. Study outcomes and limitations: Second-wave clones with a day 37 peak had unconfirmed SARS-CoV-2 specificity. The CD4+ clones that contracted clustered mainly within CM and EM, and the CD8+ clones concentrated in EMRA. Some clones that responded were present in memory (sampled pre-infection), which suggests cross-reactive memory joined.

For this clonotype: Its antigen remains unknown.

The clonotype was recovered from an adult woman who had mild COVID-19 (a few samples of this study predate the infection). Cell type and time point are not known. The sequenced material came from PBMCs or a T cell subset sorted from them (not recorded which).

The CDR3 nucleotides read TGTGCCAGCAGCCCAGGGCCTCTTTCAACTAATGAAAAACTGTTTTTT. Protein: CASSPGPLSTNEKLFF. This chain uses TRBV12-3 or TRBV12-4 with TRBJ1-4; weak D call: TRBD1 (5 bases). The CDR3 is made up of 16 amino acids. V lost 6 bases and J lost 0, with 14 bases in between.